What follows are 15 T cell receptor beta chains derived from one specimen sequenced in a study of blood T cell repertoires in COVID-19. Clones were read by immunoSEQ multiplex PCR, and TCRdb kept only the in-frame ones, dropping some. The data show approximately 200,000 clones, approximately 83% seen once. Sequenced input: peripheral blood. Every receptor here comes from a woman aged 50 to 60 with acute or convalescent COVID-19.

This clone was observed a few times. The chain has TRBV20-1 and TRBJ2-5, with 7 bases lining up with TRBD2. Germline CDR1 and CDR2: DFQATT and SNEGSKA (reference sequence). After removal of 6 bases from V and 4 bases from J, the junction contained 8 bases not matched to a gene. The CDR3 length is 13 residues. The CDR3 region is CSASLAAVETQYF. The CDR3 nucleotides are TGCAGTGCAAGTCTAGCGGCCGTAGAGACCCAGTACTTC.

In DNA form, the CDR3 reads TGTGCCACCAGTGACCGGCGGGAGGGAGGGTCAGATACGCAGTATTTT. It translates to CATSDRREGGSDTQYF. The chain combines TRBV24-1 with TRBJ2-3, with 9 bases fitting TRBD2. The germline CDR1 and CDR2 sequences are KGHDR and SFDVKD. CDR3 length equals 16 residues. J gave up 4 bases and V 4 bases, and 8 bases lay outside the gene matches.

A single count supports this clone. The genes are TRBV6-2 or TRBV6-3 and TRBJ2-5; 8 nucleotides match TRBD2. The CDR3 consists of 15 residues. V lost 6 bases to trimming and J lost 3 bases; unmatched junction nucleotides: 9. CDR1 is MNHEY, CDR2 SVGEGT, per germline. The CDR3 bases are TGTGCCAGCAGCCTCTTCGCGGGGGGCAAAGAGACCCAGTACTTC. This sequence encodes CASSLFAGGKETQYF.

Only a few counts were recorded for this clone. The rearrangement joins TRBV5-1 to TRBJ1-1; perhaps TRBD1 as D (6 bases). The CDR3 runs to 14 residues. V lost 5 bases and J 2 bases, leaving 13 bases between the germline ends. The germline CDR1 and CDR2 sequences are SGHRS and YFSETQ. The CDR3 loop reads CASSPTGSNTEAFF. The CDR3 coding sequence is TGCGCCAGCAGTCCGACAGGATCCAACACTGAAGCTTTCTTT.

The chain's CDR3 is CASSLVTASGANVLTF. The CDR3 region has the DNA TGCGCCAGCAGCTTGGTTACTGCCTCTGGGGCCAACGTCCTGACTTTC. The chain combines TRBV5-1 with TRBJ2-6; D is ambiguous. The CDR3 length is 16 residues. Trimming took 0 bases from V and 0 from J, leaving 7 bases between them. Per the germline V gene, CDR1 is SGHRS and CDR2 is YFSETQ.

This clone has a single count. The CDR3 region is CASSLPQGAVAGNTIYF. The CDR3 region has the DNA TGCGCCAGCAGCCTCCCACAGGGGGCGGTAGCTGGAAACACCATATATTTT. This chain joins TRBV4-1 and TRBJ1-3; the match to TRBD1 covers 9 bases. Per germline, CDR1 MGHRA and CDR2 YSYEKL. The V and J ends lost 4 bases and 2 bases, in that order; junction bases with no gene match: 9. The CDR3 is 17 residues long.

V usage is TRBV11-2 and J usage is TRBJ2-1, with 9 nucleotides matching TRBD1. CDR3 length: 14 amino acids. Germline V lookup: CDR1 SGHAT, CDR2 FQNNGV. V dropped 5 bases and J dropped 7; count of bases not matched to a gene: 6. This CDR3 is CASSPWTGANEQFF. DNA for the CDR3: TGTGCCAGCAGCCCGTGGACAGGGGCAAATGAGCAGTTCTTC.

The gene calls are TRBV2 and TRBJ2-2, with D maybe TRBD1 (6 bases). This CDR3 spans 15 amino acids. Germline values: CDR1 SNHLY, CDR2 FYNNEI. V lost 5 bases and J 3 bases, leaving 13 bases between the germline ends. The CDR3 here is CASSLQGSDTGELFF. CDR3 nucleotide sequence: TGTGCCAGCAGTTTACAGGGAAGTGACACCGGGGAGCTGTTTTTT.

This chain connects TRBV5-1 to TRBJ1-1; D gene unclear. Germline CDR1 SGHRS, CDR2 YFSETQ. The V gene lost 1 base and the J gene lost 1 base, with 14 bases spanning the gap. The CDR3 is 16 residues long. The CDR3 here is CASSLWASSSNTEAFF. DNA for the CDR3: TGCGCCAGCAGCTTGTGGGCCAGTTCTTCGAACACTGAAGCTTTCTTT.

V usage is TRBV5-1 and J usage is TRBJ1-2; D ambiguous. The germline V and J ends were trimmed by 4 bases and 7 bases, with 14 bases remaining between them. This CDR3 is built from 13 residues. Germline values: CDR1 SGHRS, CDR2 YFSETQ. For the CDR3, the DNA is TGCGCCAGCAGCCTAGAGGCTTCTGGTGGCTACACCTTC. It specifies CASSLEASGGYTF.

V usage is TRBV7-9 and J usage is TRBJ1-3; D remains unclear. The V gene lost 5 bases and the J gene lost 0 bases, with 14 bases spanning the gap. The V gene's germline CDR1 is SEHNR and CDR2 FQNEAQ (reference sequence). There are 16 residues in the CDR3. The CDR3 sequence is CASSPSAAFSGNTIYF. For the CDR3, the DNA is TGTGCCAGCAGCCCTAGCGCAGCGTTCTCTGGAAACACCATATATTTT.

This clone was recorded once. The chain joins TRBV19 to TRBJ1-1; 10 bases are shared with TRBD1. This CDR3 spans 17 amino acids. Germline V gene data show CDR1 as LNHDA and CDR2 as SQIVND (reference sequence). With V trimmed by 5 bases and J by 6 bases, 15 bases remained unmatched. The CDR3 loop reads CASSFSLVGQGVPEAFF. CDR3 DNA sequence: TGTGCCAGTAGTTTTTCGTTAGTCGGACAGGGGGTGCCTGAAGCTTTCTTT.

CDR3 in DNA: TGTGCCAGCAGTCTTGACAGGGTTGGCTACACCTTC. It specifies CASSLDRVGYTF. This chain uses TRBV12-3 or TRBV12-4 with TRBJ1-2, with 7 bases fitting TRBD1. Germline trimming cut 5 bases from V and 7 bases from J; bases unmatched to any gene: 4. The CDR3 sequence is 12 residues long.

This clone came up a few times. The J gene is TRBJ1-5, the V gene TRBV19; D not certain. This CDR3 comprises 13 residues. CDR1 is LNHDA and CDR2 is SQIVND in the germline V gene (reference sequence). Between the trimmed V and J ends, which lost 6 bases and 0 bases, there was a span of 6 bases. CDR3 coding DNA: TGTGCCAGTAGCACTGCTAGCAATCAGCCCCAGCATTTT. This encodes CASSTASNQPQHF. Filled out from reference TRBV19 and TRBJ1-5, the complete variable domain reads DGGITQSPKYLFRKEGQNVTLSCEQNLNHDAMYWYRQDPGQGLRLIYYSQIVNDFQKGDIAEGYSVSREKKESFPLTVTSAQKNPTAFYLCASSTASNQPQHFGDGTRLSIL.

The V gene is TRBV4-1, the J gene TRBJ2-3; 7 bases line up with TRBD2. The ends lost 0 bases at V and 5 bases at J; junction bases unmatched: 11. Per the germline V gene, CDR1 is MGHRA and CDR2 is YSYEKL. The CDR3 is 17 amino acids. CDR3 protein: CASSQDRGAGVGDTQYF. DNA for the CDR3: TGCGCCAGCAGCCAAGATCGTGGGGCGGGAGTGGGAGATACGCAGTATTTT.